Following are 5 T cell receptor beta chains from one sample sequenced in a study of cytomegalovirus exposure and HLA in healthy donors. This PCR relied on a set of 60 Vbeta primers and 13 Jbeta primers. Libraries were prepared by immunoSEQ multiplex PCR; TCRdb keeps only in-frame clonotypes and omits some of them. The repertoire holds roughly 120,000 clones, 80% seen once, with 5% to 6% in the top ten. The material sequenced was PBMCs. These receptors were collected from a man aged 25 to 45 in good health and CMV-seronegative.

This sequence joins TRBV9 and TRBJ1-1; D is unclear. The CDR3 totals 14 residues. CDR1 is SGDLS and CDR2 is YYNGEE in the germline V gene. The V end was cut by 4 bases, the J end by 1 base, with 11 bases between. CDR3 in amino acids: CASSPLAPNTEAFF. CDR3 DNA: TGTGCCAGCAGCCCTTTGGCACCGAACACTGAAGCTTTCTTT.

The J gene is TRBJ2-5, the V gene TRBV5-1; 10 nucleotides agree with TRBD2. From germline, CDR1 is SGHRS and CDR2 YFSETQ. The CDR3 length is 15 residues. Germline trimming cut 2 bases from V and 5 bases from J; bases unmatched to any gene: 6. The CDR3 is CASSFASGSSETQYF. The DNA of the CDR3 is TGCGCCAGCAGCTTTGCTAGCGGGAGCTCGGAGACCCAGTACTTC.

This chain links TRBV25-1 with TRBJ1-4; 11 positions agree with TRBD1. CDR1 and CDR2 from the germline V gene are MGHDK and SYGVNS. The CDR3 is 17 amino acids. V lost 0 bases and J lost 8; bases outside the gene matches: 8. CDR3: CASSEYTGQGAGEKLFF. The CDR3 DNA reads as TGTGCCAGCAGTGAATATACCGGACAGGGGGCGGGAGAAAAACTGTTTTTT.

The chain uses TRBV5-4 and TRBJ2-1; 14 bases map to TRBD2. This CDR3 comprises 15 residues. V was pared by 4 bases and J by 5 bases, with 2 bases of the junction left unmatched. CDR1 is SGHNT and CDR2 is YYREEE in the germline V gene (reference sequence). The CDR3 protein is CASSRGLAGDNEQFF. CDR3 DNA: TGTGCCAGCAGCAGGGGACTAGCGGGAGACAATGAGCAGTTCTTC.

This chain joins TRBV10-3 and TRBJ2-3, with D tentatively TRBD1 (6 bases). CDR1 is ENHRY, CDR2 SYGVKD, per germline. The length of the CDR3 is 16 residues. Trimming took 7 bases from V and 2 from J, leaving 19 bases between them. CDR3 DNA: TGTGCCATCAAGGCGTGGAAGACAGGTGCCACAGATACGCAGTATTTT. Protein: CAIKAWKTGATDTQYF.